This T cell receptor (beta chain) was observed in a study of CD8 T cells in ankylosing spondylitis. MiXCR, run by TCRdb on the 5' RACE reads, gives a single entry per CDR3 protein. In the table there are about 250,000 distinct CDR3 sequences, over 9.5% of which are singletons. Ten or more counts support this clonotype. Trimming cost V 0 bases and J 11 bases, with 5 bases left between them. The CDR3 contains 11 residues. From germline, CDR1 is ENHRY and CDR2 SYGVKD. The V call is TRBV10-3, the J call TRBJ2-4; possibly TRBD1 or TRBD2 for D (5 bases each). This TCR was sampled from a male donor with ankylosing spondylitis or in good health (not recorded which). The material sequenced was blood, either unsorted or a sorted T cell fraction (not recorded which). The CDR3 reads CAISESGLQYF. As DNA, the CDR3 is TGTGCCATCAGTGAGTCGGGACTTCAGTACTTC.